Detailed here is one T cell receptor beta chain. This CDR3 region has 15 residues. Deletions cut 6 bases from V and 2 bases from J, with 14 bases between. Germline V CDR1 and CDR2: KGHSH, LQKENI. The data stem from a study of blood T cell repertoires in COVID-19. Some clones are missing from TCRdb's copy, which holds only in-frame ones; the method was immunoSEQ multiplex PCR. Seen here are 450,000 or so clones, about 91% observed once, and the top ten hold roughly 1.5%. This clonotype was sampled from a woman between 40 and 55 years old with COVID-19, enrolled during active disease. This rearrangement joins TRBV18 to TRBJ1-5; perhaps TRBD1 as D (5 bases). The sample consisted of peripheral blood. CDR3 in DNA: TGTGCCAGCTCCCAGGGTGGGTTCGGCAATCAGCCCCAGCATTTT. Its translation is CASSQGGFGNQPQHF. Drawing the rest from reference TRBV18 and TRBJ1-5, the complete variable domain is NAGVMQNPRHLVRRRGQEARLRCSPMKGHSHVYWYRQLPEEGLKFMVYLQKENIIDESGMPKERFSAEFPKEGPSILRIQQVVRGDSAAYFCASSQGGFGNQPQHFGDGTRLSIL.